This TCR beta chain was sequenced during a study of blood T cell repertoires in COVID-19. Study background: Collection of acute and convalescent COVID-19 samples took place in the United States, Italy and Spain. PBMCs, B-cell-depleted T cells, or T cells were the source of the cDNA or gDNA that made up the material.

Germline V lookup: CDR1 LNHDA, CDR2 SQIVND (reference sequence). V lost 3 bases, J lost 5 bases, and 18 bases lay in between. This CDR3 spans 16 amino acids. In the study's own analysis: Scientists estimated how many nucleated cells there were by amplifying reference gene primers. Assay used: immunoSEQ multiplex PCR; TCRdb lists only in-frame clones, some missing. The V and J calls and clone size were taken over from that table, and D and trimming were inferred from the DNA. The sample comprises a few hundred thousand clones, over 75% of which are singletons, and roughly an eighth rests with the top ten.

This chain joins TRBV19 and TRBJ2-3; possibly TRBD1 for D (5 bases). The clonotype was recovered from a woman aged 55-70 years with acute or convalescent COVID-19. The material sequenced was peripheral blood. The DNA for the CDR3 is TGTGCCAGTAGTATTTTCTCCCCGAACAGGCTAGATACGCAGTATTTT. Its translation: CASSIFSPNRLDTQYF.